This TCR beta chain was retrieved from a study of CD4+ T cells in melanoma. Generated by immunoSEQ multiplex PCR, the TCRdb table keeps only in-frame clones and is missing some. The table lists around 100,000 clones, approximately 92% of them singletons. General study points: A reported correlation linked neoantigen-specific CD4+ T cells to CD8+, macrophage and B cell function.

This clone has just one count. Its target is unknown. Germline V CDR1 and CDR2: MNHEY, SVGAGI. Trimming cost V 8 bases and J 1 base, with 14 bases left between them. CDR3 length equals 15 residues. The V gene is TRBV6-5, the J gene TRBJ1-4, with D perhaps matching TRBD1 (5 bases). The sequence came from a human donor with melanoma. Sequencing input: peripheral blood. CDR3 sequence reads: CASRDVARTNEKLFF. CDR3 DNA sequence: TGTGCCAGCCGGGACGTGGCCCGAACTAATGAAAAACTGTTTTTT.